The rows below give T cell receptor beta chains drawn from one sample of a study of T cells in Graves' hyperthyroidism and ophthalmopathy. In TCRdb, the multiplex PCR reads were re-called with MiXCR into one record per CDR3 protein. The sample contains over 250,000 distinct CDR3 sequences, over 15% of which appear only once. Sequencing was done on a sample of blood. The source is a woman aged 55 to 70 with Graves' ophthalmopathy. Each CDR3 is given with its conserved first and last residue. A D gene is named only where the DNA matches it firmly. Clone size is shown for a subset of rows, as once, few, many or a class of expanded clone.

cdr3_aa: CASSTDRLGQPQHF
cdr3_nt: TGTGCCAGTAGTACGGACAGGCTGGGGCAGCCCCAGCATTTT
d_call: TRBD1
j_call: TRBJ1-5
clone_size: many
v_call: TRBV19
cdr3_length: 14

cdr3_aa: CASKRPGQVTDTQYF
cdr3_nt: TGTGCCAGCAAGAGACCGGGACAGGTCACGGATACGCAGTATTTT
d_call: TRBD1
j_call: TRBJ2-3
clone_size: few
v_call: TRBV6-2/TRBV6-3
cdr3_length: 15

cdr3_aa: CASSLGLEPGNEQFF
cdr3_nt: TGTGCCAGCAGCTTGGGGCTAGAGCCAGGAAACGAGCAGTTCTTC
d_call: .
j_call: TRBJ2-1
clone_size: .
v_call: TRBV5-4
cdr3_length: 15

cdr3_aa: CASSLLVAGEANEQFF
cdr3_nt: TGCGCCAGCAGCTTACTCGTAGCGGGAGAGGCCAATGAGCAGTTCTTC
d_call: TRBD2
j_call: TRBJ2-1
clone_size: many
v_call: TRBV5-1
cdr3_length: 16

cdr3_aa: CASSLWEGSYNEQFF
cdr3_nt: TGTGCCAGCAGCTTGTGGGAGGGCTCCTACAATGAGCAGTTCTTC
d_call: TRBD2
j_call: TRBJ2-1
clone_size: many
v_call: TRBV5-6
cdr3_length: 15

cdr3_aa: CASSVDVGRNNEQFF
cdr3_nt: TGTGCCAGCAGCGTAGATGTCGGTCGGAACAATGAGCAGTTCTTC
d_call: .
j_call: TRBJ2-1
clone_size: .
v_call: TRBV9
cdr3_length: 15

cdr3_aa: CSARSVGRGTYEQYF
cdr3_nt: TGCAGTGCTAGATCTGTGGGCAGGGGGACATACGAGCAGTACTTC
d_call: TRBD1
j_call: TRBJ2-7
clone_size: many
v_call: TRBV20-1
cdr3_length: 15

cdr3_aa: CASSPMTGANVLTF
cdr3_nt: TGCGCCAGCAGCCCGATGACGGGGGCCAACGTCCTGACTTTC
d_call: .
j_call: TRBJ2-6
clone_size: few
v_call: TRBV4-3
cdr3_length: 14

cdr3_aa: CASSGRTGIVFNEQFF
cdr3_nt: TGTGCCAGCTCTGGCAGGACAGGGATCGTTTTCAATGAGCAGTTCTTC
d_call: TRBD1
j_call: TRBJ2-1
clone_size: many
v_call: TRBV18
cdr3_length: 16

cdr3_aa: CASSYSGRRTYEQYF
cdr3_nt: TGTGCCAGCAGTTACTCGGGACGGAGGACGTACGAGCAGTACTTC
d_call: .
j_call: TRBJ2-7
clone_size: many
v_call: TRBV6-2/TRBV6-3
cdr3_length: 15

cdr3_aa: CSAAYSGTGVSEQYF
cdr3_nt: TGCAGTGCCGCGTATTCCGGGACAGGGGTGAGCGAGCAGTACTTC
d_call: TRBD1
j_call: TRBJ2-7
clone_size: many
v_call: TRBV20-1
cdr3_length: 15

cdr3_aa: CASSPPGGYNEQFF
cdr3_nt: TGTGCCAGCTCACCTCCTGGAGGCTACAATGAGCAGTTCTTC
d_call: .
j_call: TRBJ2-1
clone_size: many
v_call: TRBV18
cdr3_length: 14

cdr3_aa: CASSLDSPTITGELFF
cdr3_nt: TGTGCCAGCAGCTTGGACAGCCCGACAATCACCGGGGAGCTGTTTTTT
d_call: .
j_call: TRBJ2-2
clone_size: many
v_call: TRBV2
cdr3_length: 16

cdr3_aa: CASSDRYSPLHF
cdr3_nt: TGTGCCAGCTCAGACAGATATTCACCCCTCCACTTT
d_call: .
j_call: TRBJ1-6
clone_size: many
v_call: TRBV18
cdr3_length: 12

cdr3_aa: CASSFLGTGGAGEQFF
cdr3_nt: TGTGCCAGCAGCTTTTTAGGGACAGGGGGGGCCGGTGAGCAGTTCTTC
d_call: TRBD1
j_call: TRBJ2-1
clone_size: few
v_call: TRBV7-8
cdr3_length: 16

cdr3_aa: CASSSPSDRGADTQYF
cdr3_nt: TGTGCCAGCAGCTCACCCTCGGACAGGGGGGCAGATACGCAGTATTTT
d_call: TRBD1
j_call: TRBJ2-3
clone_size: few
v_call: TRBV5-4
cdr3_length: 16

cdr3_aa: CASHGAGELFF
cdr3_nt: TGTGCCAGTCATGGGGCCGGGGAGCTGTTTTTT
d_call: .
j_call: TRBJ2-2
clone_size: once
v_call: TRBV19
cdr3_length: 11

cdr3_aa: CASSRSSGSFGEQFF
cdr3_nt: TGTGCCAGCAGCCGGTCTAGCGGGAGTTTCGGTGAGCAGTTCTTC
d_call: TRBD2
j_call: TRBJ2-1
clone_size: many
v_call: TRBV7-2
cdr3_length: 15

cdr3_aa: CASSATLAGSYNEQFF
cdr3_nt: TGTGCCAGCAGTGCGACTCTAGCGGGGTCCTACAATGAGCAGTTCTTC
d_call: TRBD2
j_call: TRBJ2-1
clone_size: many
v_call: TRBV6-2/TRBV6-3
cdr3_length: 16

cdr3_aa: CATSDAGFSDYTF
cdr3_nt: TGTGCCACCAGTGATGCGGGCTTTTCTGACTACACCTTC
d_call: .
j_call: TRBJ1-2
clone_size: .
v_call: TRBV24-1
cdr3_length: 13

cdr3_aa: CASSQVGRDTQYF
cdr3_nt: TGCGCCAGCAGCCAAGTGGGGCGAGATACGCAGTATTTT
d_call: .
j_call: TRBJ2-3
clone_size: few
v_call: TRBV4-3
cdr3_length: 13

cdr3_aa: CASSLGGHWKTQYF
cdr3_nt: TGTGCCAGCAGCTTAGGGGGACATTGGAAGACCCAGTACTTC
d_call: .
j_call: TRBJ2-5
clone_size: many
v_call: TRBV7-9
cdr3_length: 14

cdr3_aa: CASSLTGTVYEQYF
cdr3_nt: TGTGCCAGCAGTTTAACCGGGACAGTCTACGAGCAGTACTTC
d_call: TRBD1
j_call: TRBJ2-7
clone_size: many
v_call: TRBV12-3/TRBV12-4
cdr3_length: 14

cdr3_aa: CASSEASTGLGYTF
cdr3_nt: TGTGCCAGCAGTGAAGCGTCCACAGGGCTTGGCTACACCTTC
d_call: .
j_call: TRBJ1-2
clone_size: many
v_call: TRBV2
cdr3_length: 14

cdr3_aa: CASSLKRQGAGEQFF
cdr3_nt: TGCGCCAGCAGCTTGAAGCGGCAGGGCGCTGGTGAGCAGTTCTTC
d_call: .
j_call: TRBJ2-1
clone_size: many
v_call: TRBV5-1
cdr3_length: 15

cdr3_aa: CASSLSQGGTDTQYF
cdr3_nt: TGTGCCAGCAGTTTATCCCAGGGGGGCACAGATACGCAGTATTTT
d_call: TRBD1
j_call: TRBJ2-3
clone_size: many
v_call: TRBV27
cdr3_length: 15

cdr3_aa: CASALSSSYNEQFF
cdr3_nt: TGTGCTAGTGCCTTGAGTTCATCCTACAATGAGCAGTTCTTC
d_call: .
j_call: TRBJ2-1
clone_size: .
v_call: TRBV12-5
cdr3_length: 14

cdr3_aa: CASSPQAGGDGELFF
cdr3_nt: TGTGCCAGCAGCCCTCAAGCGGGAGGCGACGGGGAGCTGTTTTTT
d_call: TRBD2
j_call: TRBJ2-2
clone_size: few
v_call: TRBV7-3
cdr3_length: 15

cdr3_aa: CASSLSGETQYF
cdr3_nt: TGTGCCAGCAGCCTTAGCGGGGAGACCCAGTACTTC
d_call: TRBD2
j_call: TRBJ2-5
clone_size: .
v_call: TRBV7-2
cdr3_length: 12

cdr3_aa: CSASIVDGTSAYEQYF
cdr3_nt: TGCAGTGCTAGTATTGTGGACGGGACTAGCGCTTACGAGCAGTACTTC
d_call: TRBD2
j_call: TRBJ2-7
clone_size: many
v_call: TRBV20-1
cdr3_length: 16

cdr3_aa: CASSGRRGSYNEQFF
cdr3_nt: TGTGCCAGCAGTGGTCGACGGGGATCCTACAATGAGCAGTTCTTC
d_call: .
j_call: TRBJ2-1
clone_size: many
v_call: TRBV6-2/TRBV6-3
cdr3_length: 15

cdr3_aa: CASSVGSGTEAFF
cdr3_nt: TGTGCCAGCAGCGTAGGCAGCGGGACTGAAGCTTTCTTT
d_call: .
j_call: TRBJ1-1
clone_size: few
v_call: TRBV9
cdr3_length: 13

cdr3_aa: CASSDTTRTSLEAFF
cdr3_nt: TGTGCCAGCAGTGATACAACCAGAACATCGCTTGAAGCTTTCTTT
d_call: .
j_call: TRBJ1-1
clone_size: many
v_call: TRBV6-1
cdr3_length: 15

cdr3_aa: CSARDFRSTDTQYF
cdr3_nt: TGCAGTGCTAGAGATTTCAGAAGCACAGATACGCAGTATTTT
d_call: .
j_call: TRBJ2-3
clone_size: .
v_call: TRBV20-1
cdr3_length: 14

cdr3_aa: CSATVGDPNQPQHF
cdr3_nt: TGCAGCGCCACTGTTGGGGACCCCAATCAGCCCCAGCATTTT
d_call: .
j_call: TRBJ1-5
clone_size: many
v_call: TRBV29-1
cdr3_length: 14

cdr3_aa: CASSLVRGLGNQPQHF
cdr3_nt: TGTGCCAGCAGCTTAGTAAGGGGGCTGGGAAATCAGCCCCAGCATTTT
d_call: TRBD1
j_call: TRBJ1-5
clone_size: .
v_call: TRBV7-8
cdr3_length: 16

cdr3_aa: CASSRQGSNQPQHF
cdr3_nt: TGTGCCAGCAGTCGCCAGGGTAGCAATCAGCCCCAGCATTTT
d_call: .
j_call: TRBJ1-5
clone_size: many
v_call: TRBV7-9
cdr3_length: 14

cdr3_aa: CASSYSSWAGGAYEQYF
cdr3_nt: TGTGCCAGCAGTTACTCGTCATGGGCAGGGGGGGCCTACGAGCAGTACTTC
d_call: .
j_call: TRBJ2-7
clone_size: many
v_call: TRBV6-5
cdr3_length: 17

cdr3_aa: CASSFDRDNEKLFF
cdr3_nt: TGTGCCAGCAGTTTCGACAGAGATAATGAAAAACTGTTTTTT
d_call: .
j_call: TRBJ1-4
clone_size: many
v_call: TRBV2
cdr3_length: 14

cdr3_aa: CASSLQTGESTDTQYF
cdr3_nt: TGTGCCAGCAGCTTACAAACAGGGGAGTCCACAGATACGCAGTATTTT
d_call: TRBD1
j_call: TRBJ2-3
clone_size: many
v_call: TRBV11-2
cdr3_length: 16

cdr3_aa: CASSDRVGKNIQYF
cdr3_nt: TGTGCCAGCAGCGACAGGGTGGGCAAAAACATTCAGTACTTC
d_call: TRBD1
j_call: TRBJ2-4
clone_size: once
v_call: TRBV6-1
cdr3_length: 14

cdr3_aa: CASSADRGRNTEAFF
cdr3_nt: TGTGCCAGCAGTGCCGACAGGGGTCGGAACACTGAAGCTTTCTTT
d_call: TRBD1
j_call: TRBJ1-1
clone_size: .
v_call: TRBV6-1
cdr3_length: 15